The 23 T cell receptor beta chains reported below all come from one sample, sequenced in a study of response to subunit inactivated influenza vaccine. TCRdb used MiXCR to reprocess the RT-PCR reads, holding one entry per CDR3 protein. The table has under 800,000 distinct CDR3 sequences, over 11% seen once; the top ten hold roughly 6.4%. This specimen was PBMCs from blood, taken around two weeks before vaccination. Source of these receptors: a middle-aged man who received an inactivated influenza vaccine.

This clonotype occurred a few times. The chain employs TRBV28 and TRBJ2-3; D is uncertain. This CDR3 has 11 residues. Deletions cut 7 bases from V and 5 bases from J, with 7 bases between. CDR1 is MDHEN, CDR2 SYDVKM, per germline. The CDR3 protein is CASTDQDTQYF. CDR3 DNA sequence: TGTGCCAGCACCGATCAAGATACGCAGTATTTT.

This clonotype turned up a few times. The chain couples TRBV6-2 or TRBV6-3 to TRBJ2-3; 10 bases line up with TRBD2. The CDR3 totals 18 residues. Trimming took 9 bases from V and 0 from J; bases not matched to a gene: 15. From germline, CDR1 is MNHEY and CDR2 SVGEGT. CDR3 sequence: CASEAPSGRARSTDTQYF. The CDR3 nucleotides are TGTGCCAGTGAAGCCCCCAGCGGGAGGGCCCGTAGCACAGATACGCAGTATTTT.

This clonotype turned up a few times. The chain uses TRBV6-2 or TRBV6-3 and TRBJ2-5; the match to TRBD2 covers 11 bases. CDR1 and CDR2 (germline): MNHEY, SVGEGT. This CDR3 comprises 16 residues. J lost 1 base, V lost 5 bases, and 6 bases had no gene match. In nucleotides, the CDR3 is TGTGCCAGCAGTACCCTGGGACTAGCGGTCCAAGAGACCCAGTACTTC. Residues: CASSTLGLAVQETQYF.

This chain joins TRBV7-9 and TRBJ2-5; a possible D gene is TRBD2 (6 bases). The CDR3 is 15 residues long. With 5 bases removed from V and 5 bases from J, the gap between germline ends came to 18 bases. CDR1 and CDR2 (germline): SEHNR, FQNEAQ (reference sequence). CDR3 residues: CASSPLREWGETQYF. The CDR3, as DNA: TGTGCCAGCAGCCCCCTCCGGGAGTGGGGCGAGACCCAGTACTTC.

The gene calls are TRBV14 and TRBJ2-2, with 10 bases that match TRBD2. The CDR3 sequence is 17 residues long. The V and J ends lost 4 bases and 6 bases, in that order; junction bases with no gene match: 11. Germline V gene lookup returns CDR1 SGHDN and CDR2 FVKESK. The CDR3 region is CASSRFSGLAEAGELFF. The CDR3 DNA sequence: TGTGCCAGCAGCCGTTTTTCCGGACTAGCGGAGGCCGGGGAGCTGTTTTTT. The variable domain in full, completed from reference TRBV14 and TRBJ2-2, reads EAGVTQFPSHSVIEKGQTVTLRCDPISGHDNLYWYRRVMGKEIKFLLHFVKESKQDESGMPNNRFLAERTGGTYSTLKVQPAELEDSGVYFCASSRFSGLAEAGELFFGEGSRLTVL.

This clonotype was detected many times. The V call is TRBV20-1, the J call TRBJ2-5, with D possibly matching TRBD2 (6 bases). CDR1 is DFQATT and CDR2 is SNEGSKA in the germline V gene (reference sequence). The CDR3 is made up of 15 amino acids. The V and J ends lost 3 bases and 7 bases respectively, with 21 bases between them. The CDR3 DNA follows: TGCAGTGCTAGTCTCGCGGGGCTTGCAGTTGGGACCCAGTACTTC. It specifies CSASLAGLAVGTQYF.

At least ten counts were recorded for this clonotype. The J gene is TRBJ2-7, the V gene TRBV6-2 or TRBV6-3, with 8 bases lining up with TRBD1. J lost 6 bases, V lost 3 bases, and 16 bases had no gene match. There are 17 residues in the CDR3. CDR1 is MNHEY and CDR2 is SVGEGT in the germline V gene. Here the CDR3 DNA reads TGTGCCAGCAGTTATTTCCCAGGGGGCGATGGAGTCTCCGAGCAGTACTTC. It specifies CASSYFPGGDGVSEQYF.

This clonotype has only a few counts. V is TRBV3-1 and J is TRBJ1-6; maybe TRBD1 (5 bases). Between the trimmed V and J ends, which lost 2 bases and 0 bases, there was a span of 11 bases. Per germline, CDR1 LGHDT and CDR2 YNNKEL (reference sequence). This CDR3 comprises 17 residues. The CDR3 coding sequence is TGTGCCAGCAGCCAACTGCGAGGGGACTCCTATAATTCACCCCTCCACTTT. It is translated as CASSQLRGDSYNSPLHF.

The rearrangement links TRBV6-2 or TRBV6-3 to TRBJ1-2; no clear D gene. In germline, CDR1 is MNHEY, CDR2 SVGEGT. Trimming left V 11 bases short and J 5 bases short, with 21 bases between. The CDR3 extends over 14 amino acids. The DNA of the CDR3 is TGTGCCGCCCGAGCTCCGGGAGATTGGTATGGCTACACCTTC. This encodes CAARAPGDWYGYTF.

This clonotype has only a few counts. The chain combines TRBV6-2 or TRBV6-3 with TRBJ1-1; TRBD1 is a possible D gene (5 bases). CDR1 is MNHEY, CDR2 SVGEGT, per germline. The CDR3 sequence is 17 residues long. The V end was cut by 0 bases, the J end by 1 base, with 15 bases between. The CDR3 reads CASSYSLVRGRNTEAFF. The DNA for the CDR3 is TGTGCCAGCAGTTACTCCCTGGTGAGGGGAAGGAACACTGAAGCTTTCTTT.

There are a few counts of this clonotype. The chain couples TRBV12-3 or TRBV12-4 to TRBJ2-3, with D hard to call. Trimming took off 6 bases at V and 1 base at J, with 11 bases between the two ends. CDR3 length: 14 residues. This CDR3 is CASSDIFRTDTQYF. CDR3 DNA sequence: TGTGCCAGCAGCGACATCTTCCGCACAGATACGCAGTATTTT.

This clonotype was seen a handful of times. The chain links TRBV6-2 or TRBV6-3 to TRBJ2-4, with 7 bases matching TRBD1. The CDR3 extends over 14 amino acids. The germline gives CDR1 MNHEY, CDR2 SVGEGT. The ends lost 6 bases at V and 7 bases at J; junction bases unmatched: 9. CDR3 bases: TGTGCCAGCAGCCGCTGGACAGGTGGGAACATTCAGTACTTC. Translating it yields CASSRWTGGNIQYF.

The rearrangement links TRBV5-1 to TRBJ2-2; tentatively, D is TRBD1 (5 bases). V was pared by 4 bases and J by 0 bases, with 13 bases between. This CDR3 has 16 amino acids. Looked up from germline, CDR1 is SGHRS and CDR2 is YFSETQ. CDR3 DNA: TGCGCCAGCAGCCACTACGGACAAGCGAACACCGGGGAGCTGTTTTTT. Amino acids: CASSHYGQANTGELFF.

This clonotype was seen ten or more times. V and J are TRBV4-3 and TRBJ2-7; 10 bases agree with TRBD1. The CDR3 is 16 amino acids. Trimming at V came to 0 bases and at J to 7 bases, leaving 9 bases not matched to a gene. The germline gives CDR1 LGHNA, CDR2 YSLEER. CDR3 in amino acids: CASSQDLGTGVAEQYF. CDR3 DNA: TGCGCCAGCAGCCAAGACCTCGGGACAGGGGTTGCGGAGCAGTACTTC.

The chain employs TRBV27 and TRBJ2-7, with 7 bases identical to TRBD1. The J segment lost 11 bases and the V segment lost 2 bases, leaving 6 bases of the junction unmatched. CDR3 size: 12 residues. Germline-derived CDR1 and CDR2 are MNHEY and SMNVEV (reference sequence). CDR3 loop: CASSLEGTVKYF. The CDR3 DNA reads as TGTGCCAGCAGTTTAGAGGGGACAGTGAAGTACTTC.

The V gene is TRBV4-2, the J gene TRBJ2-5; 7 bases agree with TRBD2. Germline V gives CDR1 LGHNA, CDR2 YNFKEQ. V shed 4 bases and J 5 bases; nucleotides not matched to a gene: 19. The CDR3 extends over 18 amino acids. The CDR3 DNA is TGTGCCAGCAGCCTCCGGCGGGGAGGGGAGGACCACCGGGAGACCCAGTACTTC. Amino acids: CASSLRRGGEDHRETQYF.

In its sample, this clonotype was seen many times. The chain is built from TRBV7-2 and TRBJ1-3; D might be TRBD1 (5 bases). Germline CDR1 SGHTA, CDR2 FQGNSA. V dropped 0 bases and J dropped 1 base, with 7 bases sitting between them. The CDR3 contains 15 residues. Here the CDR3 reads CASSLAWGSGNTIYF. The CDR3 DNA reads as TGTGCCAGCAGCTTAGCGTGGGGGTCTGGAAACACCATATATTTT.

This clonotype has a count of ten or more. The chain recombines TRBV4-2 with TRBJ2-1; 10 bases match TRBD2. The CDR3 contains 16 residues. Germline V CDR1 and CDR2: LGHNA, YNFKEQ. Losses at the gene ends were 0 bases for V and 10 bases for J; bases not matched to a gene: 9. CDR3 in amino acids: CASSQDVAGGHREQFF. The CDR3 region has the DNA TGTGCCAGCAGCCAAGATGTAGCGGGAGGTCATAGGGAGCAGTTCTTC.

This rearrangement joins TRBV4-3 to TRBJ2-7, with D perhaps TRBD1 (6 bases). V lost 0 bases and J lost 7, with 19 bases in between. Germline CDR1 LGHNA, CDR2 YSLEER. The CDR3 length is 16 residues. CDR3 sequence: CASSQEGRTDWREQYF. The CDR3 DNA is TGCGCCAGCAGCCAAGAGGGACGGACAGACTGGAGGGAGCAGTACTTC.

This clonotype was recorded a few times. The chain carries TRBV7-8 and TRBJ2-5; TRBD2 aligns across 12 bases. Germline assignment: CDR1 SGHVS and CDR2 FQNEAQ. There are 19 residues in the CDR3. V dropped 4 bases and J dropped 5; count of bases not matched to a gene: 17. This CDR3 reads CASSSLPRLAGVVWETQYF. In nucleotides, the CDR3 is TGTGCCAGCAGCTCCCTACCCAGACTAGCGGGAGTGGTTTGGGAGACCCAGTACTTC.

V usage is TRBV18 and J usage is TRBJ1-6; perhaps TRBD1 as D (5 bases). V lost 6 bases to trimming and J lost 8 bases, with 14 bases between them. CDR3 length: 14 residues. Germline V gives CDR1 KGHSH, CDR2 LQKENI. The CDR3 loop reads CASSQGHPYSPLHF. CDR3 coding DNA: TGTGCCAGCTCCCAAGGACACCCATATTCACCCCTCCACTTT.

This clonotype has only a few counts. The rearrangement links TRBV7-9 to TRBJ2-5, with D possibly TRBD2 on 5 matching bases. The CDR3 is 16 amino acids. The V gene lost 4 bases and the J gene lost 5 bases, with 20 bases spanning the gap. Per the germline V gene, CDR1 is SEHNR and CDR2 is FQNEAQ (reference sequence). The CDR3 sequence is CASSSFVGEGLETQYF. In nucleotides, the CDR3 is TGTGCCAGCAGCTCTTTTGTTGGCGAGGGATTGGAGACCCAGTACTTC.

This clonotype came up many times. The chain links TRBV9 to TRBJ2-1; D remains unclear. Germline lookup yields CDR1 SGDLS and CDR2 YYNGEE. Trimming shortened V by 3 bases and J by 6 bases, and 4 bases separated the two germline ends. The CDR3 extends over 11 amino acids. The CDR3 region is CASSEINEQFF. The CDR3 DNA reads as TGTGCCAGCAGCGAGATCAATGAGCAGTTCTTC.